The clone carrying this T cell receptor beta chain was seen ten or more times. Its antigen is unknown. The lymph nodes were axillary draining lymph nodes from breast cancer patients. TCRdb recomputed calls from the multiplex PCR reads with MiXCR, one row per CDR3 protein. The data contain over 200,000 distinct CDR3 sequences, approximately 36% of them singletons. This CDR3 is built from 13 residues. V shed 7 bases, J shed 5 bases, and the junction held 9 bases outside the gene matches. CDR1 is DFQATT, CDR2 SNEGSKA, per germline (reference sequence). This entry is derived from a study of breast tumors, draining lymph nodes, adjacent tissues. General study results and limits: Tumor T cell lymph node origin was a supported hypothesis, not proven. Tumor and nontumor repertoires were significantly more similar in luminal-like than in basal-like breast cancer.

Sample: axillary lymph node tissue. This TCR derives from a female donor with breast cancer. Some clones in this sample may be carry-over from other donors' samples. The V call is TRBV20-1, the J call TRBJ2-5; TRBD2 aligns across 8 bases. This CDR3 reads CSVIAGWRETQYF. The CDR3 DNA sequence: TGCAGTGTCATAGCGGGGTGGCGGGAGACCCAGTACTTC.